This is a list of T cell receptor beta chains from one sample in a study of siplizumab effects on memory and regulatory T cells. Only in-frame clones appear in the TCRdb table, and some are missing; sequencing was by immunoSEQ multiplex PCR. Found here are around 100,000 clones, roughly 94% of them singletons; the top ten hold around 0.68%. The specimen sequenced was Tregs sorted from blood. These receptors came from a human donor in good health. CDR3s include the opening cysteine and the closing phenylalanine or tryptophan. Fields, in order: V gene, D gene, J gene, clone size, CDR3 DNA, CDR3 protein. The D gene is left open where the match is weak. The listing skips clone size in some rows; elsewhere it reads once, few, many or a size class.

TRBV15	-	TRBJ2-5	once	TGTGCCACCAGCAGAGATCCGGCGGGTGCGGAGACCCAGTACTTC	CATSRDPAGAETQYF
TRBV11-2	TRBD1	TRBJ2-5	-	TGTGCCAGCAGCTTAGGAACAGGGGGGCTGGAGACCCAGTACTTC	CASSLGTGGLETQYF
TRBV27	-	TRBJ1-1	-	TGTGCCAGCCGAACTTACACTGAAGCTTTCTTT	CASRTYTEAFF
TRBV19	-	TRBJ1-1	-	TGTGCCAGTAGTAAGGGGGTTCCGGGACAAAGAAATACTGAAGCTTTCTTT	CASSKGVPGQRNTEAFF
TRBV6-5	TRBD1	TRBJ2-7	-	TGTGCCAGCAGTACAACCGGGACAGTTATCTTC	CASSTTGTVIF
TRBV19	-	TRBJ2-5	-	TGTGCCAGTAGTCCAGGGACATTTCAAGAGACCCAGTACTTC	CASSPGTFQETQYF
TRBV18	TRBD1	TRBJ2-1	-	TGTGCCAGCTCCGGTGGACAGGTCGATGAGCAGTTCTTC	CASSGGQVDEQFF
TRBV6-4	TRBD2	TRBJ2-7	-	TGTGCCAGCAGTGACTGGACTAGCGGGAGGACTACGGTTAGCGAGCAGTACTTC	CASSDWTSGRTTVSEQYF
TRBV29-1	TRBD2	TRBJ2-1	-	TGCAGCGTTGGGGGGAGGGCCGTCCTTGAGCAGTTCTTC	CSVGGRAVLEQFF
TRBV11-2	-	TRBJ2-1	-	TGTGCCAGCAAGCTTAGGGGCGGGGATTCCTCCTACAATGAGCAGTTCTTC	CASKLRGGDSSYNEQFF
TRBV19	-	TRBJ2-4	-	TGTGCCAGTAGTTCTGGACGGCTCCTAGCCAAAAACATTCAGTACTTC	CASSSGRLLAKNIQYF
TRBV6-1	-	TRBJ2-1	-	TGTGCCAGCACGTACTATTATGAGCAGTTCTTC	CASTYYYEQFF
TRBV7-3	-	TRBJ2-7	-	TGTGCCAGCAGCTTAGCTAGTTCTTACGAGCAGTACTTC	CASSLASSYEQYF
TRBV6-5	TRBD1	TRBJ1-2	-	TGTGCCAGCAGCTCAGCCGGGACAGGGGGCGGCTACACCTTC	CASSSAGTGGGYTF
TRBV9	-	TRBJ2-2	-	TGTGCCAGATGCTTACTAGCAGTCTCGAACACCGGGGAGCTGTTTTTT	CARCLLAVSNTGELFF
TRBV27	-	TRBJ2-3	few	TGTGCCTCTCGGCAGGGGGGGACAGATACGCAGTATTTT	CASRQGGTDTQYF
TRBV7-8	TRBD1	TRBJ1-2	-	TGTGCCAGCAGCTTATTCGGGACAGCTTTTGGCTACACCTTC	CASSLFGTAFGYTF
TRBV11-2	-	TRBJ2-1	-	TGTGCCAGCAGCTTAGGCGGACTCCCGAGTGAGCAGTTCTTC	CASSLGGLPSEQFF
TRBV27	TRBD2	TRBJ2-3	-	TGTGCCAGCAGTTTAGGGGCTAGCGGGAGGTGGCAAGATACGCAGTATTTT	CASSLGASGRWQDTQYF
TRBV6-1	-	TRBJ2-3	-	TGTGCCAGCAGTGAAGATACTGCACTTACGCAGTATTTT	CASSEDTALTQYF
TRBV7-3	-	TRBJ2-1	-	TGTGCCAGCAGCTTAACGAGAGCGGATGAGCAGTTCTTC	CASSLTRADEQFF
TRBV5-5	TRBD2	TRBJ2-7	-	TGTGCCAGCAGCAGGACTAGCGGGAGGTACGAGCAGTACTTC	CASSRTSGRYEQYF
TRBV6-6	-	TRBJ2-5	-	TGTGCCAGCAGTGCGACGGGATGGGAGACCCAGTACTTC	CASSATGWETQYF
TRBV2	-	TRBJ2-5	-	TGTGCCAGCAGAGAAGGGGTACAAGAGACCCAGTACTTC	CASREGVQETQYF
TRBV7-3	TRBD1	TRBJ2-2	once	TGTGCCAGCAGCTTACGACAGGGGGCCGGGGAGCTGTTTTTT	CASSLRQGAGELFF
TRBV6-1	-	TRBJ1-5	-	TGTGCCAGCAGTGAAGTCTTTCGGGGGAATCAGCCCCAGCATTTT	CASSEVFRGNQPQHF
TRBV11-1	TRBD1	TRBJ2-7	-	TGTGCCAGCAGTAGGCCGAAGACAGGGAACTCCTACGAGCAGTACTTC	CASSRPKTGNSYEQYF
TRBV2	-	TRBJ2-3	-	TGTGCCAGCATCATGAAGGGACCAGATACGCAGTATTTT	CASIMKGPDTQYF
TRBV5-6	-	TRBJ2-7	-	TGTGCCAGCACCCCTAGGTACCTCCTCTCCTACGAGCAGTACTTC	CASTPRYLLSYEQYF
TRBV5-1	TRBD1	TRBJ2-3	-	TGCGCCAGCAGCTCTGGGACAGTCACAGATACGCAGTATTTT	CASSSGTVTDTQYF
TRBV7-9	TRBD1	TRBJ1-4	-	TGTGCCGGCCGCAGACAGGGGAATGAAAAACTGTTTTTT	CAGRRQGNEKLFF
TRBV9	TRBD2	TRBJ2-2	once	TGTGCCAGCAAAAGCGGGACGAACACCGGGGAGCTGTTTTTT	CASKSGTNTGELFF
TRBV2	-	TRBJ2-7	-	TGTGCCAGCAGCCCTCGGACACAGCGAGCTTCCGAGCAGTACTTC	CASSPRTQRASEQYF
TRBV4-2	-	TRBJ2-3	-	TGTGCCAGCAGCCCCGTCGGGGGAGATACGCAGTATTTT	CASSPVGGDTQYF
TRBV11-2	-	TRBJ2-1	once	TGTGCCAGCAGCTTACTCGCCGGGAACGGCGATGAGCAGTTCTTC	CASSLLAGNGDEQFF
TRBV14	-	TRBJ2-5	few	TGTGCCAGCAGCCAAGTCGTAGAGGAGACCCAGTACTTC	CASSQVVEETQYF
TRBV21-1	-	TRBJ1-5	-	TGTGCCAGCAGCAAAGAAGGGAACGAAGGATTACACAGCAATCAGCCCCAGCATTTT	CASSKEGNEGLHSNQPQHF
TRBV27	TRBD2	TRBJ2-7	-	TGTGCCAGCAGTTCCTACGGACTAGCGGTGCCTTACGAGCAGTACTTC	CASSSYGLAVPYEQYF
TRBV19	TRBD2	TRBJ2-7	-	TGTGCCAGTAGTACTAGCGGGAGCCTGTCCGAGCAGTACTTC	CASSTSGSLSEQYF
TRBV2	-	TRBJ1-1	-	TGTGCCAGCAATATGAAGGGTTGGGACACTGAAGCTTTCTTT	CASNMKGWDTEAFF
TRBV6-5	-	TRBJ1-1	-	TGTGCCAGCAGTTACCAGGGTGGAGCTGAAGCTTTCTTT	CASSYQGGAEAFF
TRBV7-3	TRBD2	TRBJ2-1	-	TGTGCCAGCAGCACCTGGAGGCGGGAGGGCCATAATGAGCAGTTCTTC	CASSTWRREGHNEQFF
TRBV6-5	-	TRBJ2-1	-	TGTGCCAGCAGTTTTACAGGCGATCGATACAATGAGCAGTTCTTC	CASSFTGDRYNEQFF
TRBV6-5	-	TRBJ1-6	-	TGTGCCAGCAGTCGGAAGGGACGGGCGAATTCACCCCTCCACTTT	CASSRKGRANSPLHF
TRBV2	-	TRBJ1-3	-	TGTGCCAGCATTAATCCTACCGGGCAGGGGCGCTCTGGAAACACCATATATTTT	CASINPTGQGRSGNTIYF
TRBV27	-	TRBJ2-1	-	TGTGCCAGCAGTCCCAGGACTGCCTCATCCTACAATGAGCAGTTCTTC	CASSPRTASSYNEQFF
TRBV10-3	-	TRBJ2-5	-	TGTGCCATCAGTGAGACGGGATTGCAGGTGGAGACCCAGTACTTC	CAISETGLQVETQYF
TRBV6-1	-	TRBJ2-7	-	TGTGCCAGCAGTGAACAGCCCTACGAGCAGTACTTC	CASSEQPYEQYF
TRBV12-5	TRBD1	TRBJ1-5	-	TGTGCTAGTGGTTTGGTCTTCGGAGACAGGGGGATTCAGAGCAATCAGCCCCAGCATTTT	CASGLVFGDRGIQSNQPQHF
TRBV6-5	-	TRBJ2-5	-	TGTGCCACAAAGAGGGGGGACCAAGAGACCCAGTACTTC	CATKRGDQETQYF
TRBV29-1	-	TRBJ2-5	-	TGCAGCGCCCGGGGCAGGGTGGGGGTACAAGAGACCCAGTACTTC	CSARGRVGVQETQYF
TRBV28	-	TRBJ1-1	-	TGTGCCAGCAGAGCCTACGGGGGCGCTGAAGCTTTCTTT	CASRAYGGAEAFF
TRBV9	TRBD2	TRBJ2-1	-	TGTGCCAGCAGCGTAGACCCAGCGGGAGTATTCGAGCAGTTCTTC	CASSVDPAGVFEQFF
TRBV14	-	TRBJ2-5	-	TGTGCCAGCAGCCAGGGGGGGCGTTGGGAGACCCAGTACTTC	CASSQGGRWETQYF
TRBV2	TRBD1	TRBJ2-5	-	TGTGCCAGCAGGGACAGGGAAATGTTCGAGACCCAGTACTTC	CASRDREMFETQYF
TRBV9	-	TRBJ2-5	once	TGTGCCAGCAGCGTAGCCCCTCAGGCAGGGCCCCAGGGGACCCAGTACTTC	CASSVAPQAGPQGTQYF
TRBV11-2	-	TRBJ2-3	-	TGTGCCAGCAGCACACGACTAGGACAGAGCACAGATACGCAGTATTTT	CASSTRLGQSTDTQYF
TRBV28	TRBD1	TRBJ1-6	once	TGTGCCAGCAGTTTCGGGGACAGGATTAATTCACCCCTCCACTTT	CASSFGDRINSPLHF
TRBV6-5	-	TRBJ1-5	once	TGTGCCAGCAGCAACCGACAGCAGCCCCAGCATTTT	CASSNRQQPQHF
TRBV12-5	-	TRBJ2-5	-	TGTGCTAGTGGTTTGGTACTGAAAGGGTGGCAAGAGACCCAGTACTTC	CASGLVLKGWQETQYF